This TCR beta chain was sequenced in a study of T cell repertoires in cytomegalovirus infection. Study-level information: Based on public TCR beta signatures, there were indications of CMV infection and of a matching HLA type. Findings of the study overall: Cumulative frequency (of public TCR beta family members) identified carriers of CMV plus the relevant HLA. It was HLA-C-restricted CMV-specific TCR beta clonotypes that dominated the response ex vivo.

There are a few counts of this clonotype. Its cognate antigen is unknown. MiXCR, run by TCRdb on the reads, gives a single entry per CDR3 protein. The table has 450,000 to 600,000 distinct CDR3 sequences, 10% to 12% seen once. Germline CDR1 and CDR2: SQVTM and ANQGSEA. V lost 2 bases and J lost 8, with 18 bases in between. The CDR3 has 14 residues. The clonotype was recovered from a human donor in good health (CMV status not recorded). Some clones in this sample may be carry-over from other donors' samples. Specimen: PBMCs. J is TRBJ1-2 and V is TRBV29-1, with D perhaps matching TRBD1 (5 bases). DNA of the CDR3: TGCAGCGTTGAAAAAGGCACAGACAGAATCGGCTACACCTTC. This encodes CSVEKGTDRIGYTF.